The 8 T cell receptor beta chains presented below share a single source sample, sequenced in a study of CD8 T cells in Susac syndrome. An input of roughly 0.45 to 1 ug of RNA was subjected to reverse transcription using random hexamers. TCRdb processed the immunoSEQ multiplex PCR reads anew with MiXCR; each CDR3 protein has one entry. The table has 140,000 to 150,000 distinct CDR3 sequences, roughly 95% seen once; the top ten hold more than 0.065%. Source material: CD4+ T cells from PBMCs. These receptors originate from a human donor in good health.

V usage is TRBV4-2 and J usage is TRBJ2-7; 15 bases agree with TRBD2. J gave up 5 bases and V 4 bases, and 9 bases lay outside the gene matches. In germline, CDR1 is LGHNA, CDR2 YNFKEQ. This CDR3 comprises 17 residues. Here the CDR3 DNA reads TGTGCCAGCAGCCCCTGGAGGACTAGCGGGAGGGCGAACGAGCAGTACTTC. This translates into CASSPWRTSGRANEQYF.

CDR3 nucleotides: TGCAGTGCTAGAGATCTCGCGGGAGGGCACATGTTTTTT. Translation: CSARDLAGGHMFF. The chain has TRBV20-1 and TRBJ2-2; 9 bases line up with TRBD2. V gave up 0 bases and J gave up 15 bases; unmatched junction bases: 8. The CDR3 is made up of 13 amino acids. CDR1 DFQATT and CDR2 SNEGSKA come from the germline V gene (reference sequence).

V and J are TRBV20-1 and TRBJ2-5; D might be TRBD2 (7 bases). CDR1 is DFQATT and CDR2 is SNEGSKA in the germline V gene (reference sequence). Trimming pared 1 base from V and 13 bases from J, leaving 13 bases between. CDR3 length: 11 amino acids. The CDR3 protein is CSARASGGGYF. The CDR3 DNA is TGCAGTGCTAGAGCTAGCGGAGGGGGGTACTTC.

The chain is built from TRBV5-6 and TRBJ1-1, with a possible D match to TRBD1 (6 bases). Germline V CDR1 and CDR2: SGHDT, YYEEEE. The CDR3 has 14 residues. V dropped 4 bases and J dropped 0 bases, with 10 bases sitting between them. The CDR3 is CASSMGHLNTEAFF. CDR3 nucleotides: TGTGCCAGCAGCATGGGACACTTGAACACTGAAGCTTTCTTT. The full variable domain, its missing parts supplied by reference TRBV5-6 and TRBJ1-1, is DAGVTQSPTHLIKTRGQQVTLRCSPKSGHDTVSWYQQALGQGPQFIFQYYEEEERQRGNFPDRFSGHQFPNYSSELNVNALLLGDSALYLCASSMGHLNTEAFFGQGTRLTVV.

The chain couples TRBV18 to TRBJ2-1, with 8 nucleotides matching TRBD2. Looked up from germline, CDR1 is KGHSH and CDR2 is LQKENI. CDR3 size: 16 residues. V shed 3 bases, J shed 6 bases, and the junction held 10 bases outside the gene matches. This CDR3 reads CASSPYNSGTGNEQFF. CDR3 coding DNA: TGTGCCAGCTCACCCTACAATAGCGGGACGGGCAATGAGCAGTTCTTC. Based on the CDR3 plus reference TRBV18 and TRBJ2-1, the full variable domain is NAGVMQNPRHLVRRRGQEARLRCSPMKGHSHVYWYRQLPEEGLKFMVYLQKENIIDESGMPKERFSAEFPKEGPSILRIQQVVRGDSAAYFCASSPYNSGTGNEQFFGPGTRLTVL.

The genes are TRBV20-1 and TRBJ2-5; no firm D call. This CDR3 has 11 amino acids. Germline CDR1 DFQATT, CDR2 SNEGSKA (reference sequence). V was clipped by 0 bases and J by 2 bases, with 1 base between them. The CDR3 region has the DNA TGCAGTGCTAGAGAACAAGAGACCCAGTACTTC. Its translation: CSAREQETQYF.

The chain employs TRBV15 and TRBJ2-5; D gene unclear. Germline CDR1 and CDR2: LNHNV and YYDKDF (reference sequence). The CDR3 length is 14 residues. V shed 1 base and J shed 5 bases, with 11 bases lying between them. The CDR3: CATSRGLSGETQYF. The CDR3 DNA reads as TGTGCCACCAGCAGAGGGTTGTCGGGCGAGACCCAGTACTTC.

The chain carries TRBV23-1 and TRBJ1-1; 8 positions agree with TRBD1. TRBV23-1 is annotated as an ORF whose role is uncertain. CDR3 size: 17 residues. V lost 0 bases, J lost 0 bases, and 6 bases stayed unmatched. CDR3: CASSQSGQGRVNTEAFF. For the CDR3, the DNA is TGCGCCAGCAGTCAATCCGGACAGGGAAGGGTGAACACTGAAGCTTTCTTT.